A selection of T cell receptor beta chains follows, all from one sample in a study of cytomegalovirus exposure and HLA in healthy donors. The data were produced by immunoSEQ multiplex PCR, yet TCRdb's version contains in-frame clones alone and is incomplete. This table has 150,000 to 180,000 clones, roughly four fifths appearing once. Source material: PBMCs. The receptors derive from a man aged 18 to 29 in good health and CMV-seronegative. The CDR3 runs from the conserved cysteine through the conserved F or W. D genes are given only for firm matches. Size is stated for part of the rows, as once, few or many counts, or as a class when the clone is expanded.

clone size: .
D gene: TRBD1
V gene: TRBV2
J gene: TRBJ2-3
CDR3 length: 14
CDR3 protein: CASSPRTGTDTQYF
CDR3 DNA: TGTGCCAGCAGCCCACGGACAGGAACAGATACGCAGTATTTT

clone size: .
D gene: .
V gene: TRBV27
J gene: TRBJ1-2
CDR3 length: 14
CDR3 protein: CASSFREQGYGYTF
CDR3 DNA: TGTGCCAGCAGTTTCAGGGAACAGGGCTATGGCTACACCTTC

clone size: .
D gene: TRBD1
V gene: TRBV7-9
J gene: TRBJ1-1
CDR3 length: 12
CDR3 protein: CASSLGQGGAFF
CDR3 DNA: TGTGCCAGCAGCCTGGGACAGGGTGGGGCTTTCTTT

clone size: .
D gene: .
V gene: TRBV18
J gene: TRBJ2-4
CDR3 length: 14
CDR3 protein: CASSPGQGEDIQYF
CDR3 DNA: TGTGCCAGCTCACCTGGTCAGGGGGAGGACATTCAGTACTTC

clone size: once
D gene: .
V gene: TRBV18
J gene: TRBJ1-1
CDR3 length: 14
CDR3 protein: CASSPRRGNTEAFF
CDR3 DNA: TGTGCCAGCTCACCAAGAAGGGGGAACACTGAAGCTTTCTTT

clone size: .
D gene: .
V gene: TRBV28
J gene: TRBJ1-5
CDR3 length: 11
CDR3 protein: CASSSGVPQHF
CDR3 DNA: TGTGCCAGCAGCTCGGGGGTGCCCCAGCATTTT

clone size: .
D gene: .
V gene: TRBV19
J gene: TRBJ2-7
CDR3 length: 13
CDR3 protein: CASSKRSSYEQYF
CDR3 DNA: TGTGCCAGTAGTAAGAGGAGCTCCTACGAGCAGTACTTC

clone size: .
D gene: .
V gene: TRBV4-1
J gene: TRBJ2-1
CDR3 length: 16
CDR3 protein: CASSQRAGASYNEQFF
CDR3 DNA: TGCGCCAGCAGCCAGAGGGCGGGGGCTTCCTACAATGAGCAGTTCTTC

clone size: .
D gene: .
V gene: TRBV2
J gene: TRBJ1-2
CDR3 length: 14
CDR3 protein: CASSDYPGNYGYTF
CDR3 DNA: TGTGCCAGCAGTGATTACCCAGGCAACTATGGCTACACCTTC

clone size: .
D gene: .
V gene: TRBV27
J gene: TRBJ2-1
CDR3 length: 15
CDR3 protein: CASSFQGSAYNEQFF
CDR3 DNA: TGTGCCAGCAGTTTCCAGGGATCTGCCTACAATGAGCAGTTCTTC

clone size: few
D gene: TRBD1
V gene: TRBV7-2
J gene: TRBJ2-5
CDR3 length: 14
CDR3 protein: CASSLDRGAETQYF
CDR3 DNA: TGTGCCAGCAGCCTGGACAGGGGGGCAGAGACCCAGTACTTC

clone size: .
D gene: TRBD1
V gene: TRBV19
J gene: TRBJ1-4
CDR3 length: 14
CDR3 protein: CASSGQGANEKLFF
CDR3 DNA: TGTGCCAGTAGTGGACAGGGGGCAAATGAAAAACTGTTTTTT

clone size: .
D gene: .
V gene: TRBV11-2
J gene: TRBJ2-2
CDR3 length: 16
CDR3 protein: CASSAQVASNTGELFF
CDR3 DNA: TGTGCCAGCAGCGCACAGGTAGCTTCGAACACCGGGGAGCTGTTTTTT

clone size: .
D gene: .
V gene: TRBV9
J gene: TRBJ2-1
CDR3 length: 16
CDR3 protein: CASSAFTGSSYNEQFF
CDR3 DNA: TGTGCCAGCAGCGCATTCACAGGGAGCTCCTACAATGAGCAGTTCTTC

clone size: .
D gene: .
V gene: TRBV5-5
J gene: TRBJ1-5
CDR3 length: 15
CDR3 protein: CASSLIPEPHQPQHF
CDR3 DNA: TGTGCCAGCAGCTTGATTCCGGAGCCTCATCAGCCCCAGCATTTT

clone size: once
D gene: .
V gene: TRBV10-3
J gene: TRBJ2-4
CDR3 length: 13
CDR3 protein: CAISDRAKNIQYF
CDR3 DNA: TGTGCCATCAGTGACAGGGCCAAAAACATTCAGTACTTC

clone size: .
D gene: .
V gene: TRBV7-2
J gene: TRBJ1-1
CDR3 length: 12
CDR3 protein: CASSFKTGEAFF
CDR3 DNA: TGTGCCAGCAGCTTCAAGACAGGTGAAGCTTTCTTT

clone size: .
D gene: TRBD1
V gene: TRBV4-1
J gene: TRBJ1-1
CDR3 length: 18
CDR3 protein: CASSDRDREEAMNTEAFF
CDR3 DNA: TGCGCCAGCAGCGACCGGGACAGGGAGGAAGCCATGAACACTGAAGCTTTCTTT

clone size: once
D gene: TRBD2
V gene: TRBV7-8
J gene: TRBJ2-5
CDR3 length: 17
CDR3 protein: CASSSYFPGGGWETQYF
CDR3 DNA: TGTGCCAGCAGCTCATACTTCCCGGGGGGGGGATGGGAGACCCAGTACTTC

clone size: .
D gene: .
V gene: TRBV7-9
J gene: TRBJ1-5
CDR3 length: 16
CDR3 protein: CSSSQDTLLSNQPQHF
CDR3 DNA: TGTTCCAGCAGTCAGGACACCCTTCTAAGCAATCAGCCCCAGCATTTT

clone size: .
D gene: .
V gene: TRBV4-1
J gene: TRBJ2-3
CDR3 length: 17
CDR3 protein: CASSQAERVAGTDTQYF
CDR3 DNA: TGCGCCAGCAGCCAAGCAGAGAGGGTTGCTGGCACAGATACGCAGTATTTT

clone size: once
D gene: .
V gene: TRBV7-9
J gene: TRBJ1-3
CDR3 length: 16
CDR3 protein: CASSLEGGATGNTIYF
CDR3 DNA: TGTGCCAGCAGCCTAGAGGGGGGGGCCACTGGAAACACCATATATTTT

clone size: .
D gene: TRBD1
V gene: TRBV27
J gene: TRBJ1-2
CDR3 length: 16
CDR3 protein: CASSISPGQGLGGYTF
CDR3 DNA: TGTGCCAGCAGTATATCCCCGGGACAGGGTCTCGGTGGCTACACCTTC

clone size: .
D gene: .
V gene: TRBV19
J gene: TRBJ1-1
CDR3 length: 14
CDR3 protein: CASSPSGGNTEAFF
CDR3 DNA: TGTGCCAGTAGTCCCTCGGGGGGGAACACTGAAGCTTTCTTT

clone size: .
D gene: TRBD1
V gene: TRBV7-9
J gene: TRBJ2-7
CDR3 length: 15
CDR3 protein: CASSSGQGLSYEQYF
CDR3 DNA: TGTGCCAGCAGCTCGGGACAGGGTCTCTCCTACGAGCAGTACTTC

clone size: few
D gene: TRBD1
V gene: TRBV7-9
J gene: TRBJ2-7
CDR3 length: 15
CDR3 protein: CASSLVRTGSGEQYF
CDR3 DNA: TGTGCCAGCAGCTTGGTAAGGACAGGCTCGGGCGAGCAGTACTTC

clone size: .
D gene: TRBD2
V gene: TRBV6-4
J gene: TRBJ2-1
CDR3 length: 15
CDR3 protein: CASSVGTSGYNEQFF
CDR3 DNA: TGTGCCAGCAGTGTGGGGACTAGCGGTTACAATGAGCAGTTCTTC

clone size: few
D gene: .
V gene: TRBV5-1
J gene: TRBJ2-3
CDR3 length: 14
CDR3 protein: CASSLDPHTDTQYF
CDR3 DNA: TGCGCCAGCAGCTTGGATCCCCACACAGATACGCAGTATTTT

clone size: few
D gene: .
V gene: TRBV11-3
J gene: TRBJ1-5
CDR3 length: 16
CDR3 protein: CASSNTGPYSNQPQHF
CDR3 DNA: TGTGCCAGCAGTAATACAGGACCCTATAGCAATCAGCCCCAGCATTTT

clone size: .
D gene: .
V gene: TRBV19
J gene: TRBJ1-5
CDR3 length: 17
CDR3 protein: CASSRDSYSAGNQPQHF
CDR3 DNA: TGTGCCAGTAGTCGGGACTCCTATTCGGCGGGCAATCAGCCCCAGCATTTT

clone size: .
D gene: TRBD1
V gene: TRBV5-1
J gene: TRBJ1-5
CDR3 length: 15
CDR3 protein: CASSTGQGVDQPQHF
CDR3 DNA: TGCGCCAGCAGCACGGGACAGGGGGTTGATCAGCCCCAGCATTTT

clone size: .
D gene: .
V gene: TRBV19
J gene: TRBJ2-1
CDR3 length: 17
CDR3 protein: CASSMIGGLIPYNEQFF
CDR3 DNA: TGTGCCAGTAGTATGATCGGCGGACTGATCCCTTACAATGAGCAGTTCTTC

clone size: once
D gene: .
V gene: TRBV7-2
J gene: TRBJ1-5
CDR3 length: 15
CDR3 protein: CASSSVGAANQPQHF
CDR3 DNA: TGTGCCAGCAGTTCGGTAGGGGCCGCCAATCAGCCCCAGCATTTT

clone size: .
D gene: .
V gene: TRBV9
J gene: TRBJ1-2
CDR3 length: 12
CDR3 protein: CASKGANYGYTF
CDR3 DNA: TGTGCCAGCAAGGGGGCTAACTATGGCTACACCTTC

clone size: .
D gene: TRBD2
V gene: TRBV5-1
J gene: TRBJ2-3
CDR3 length: 13
CDR3 protein: CASYSSGGDTQYF
CDR3 DNA: TGCGCCAGCTACTCGTCCGGGGGGGATACGCAGTATTTT

clone size: few
D gene: TRBD2
V gene: TRBV6-4
J gene: TRBJ2-1
CDR3 length: 15
CDR3 protein: CASSPGTSGDNEQFF
CDR3 DNA: TGTGCCAGCAGCCCCGGGACTAGCGGGGACAATGAGCAGTTCTTC

clone size: few
D gene: .
V gene: TRBV7-9
J gene: TRBJ1-1
CDR3 length: 12
CDR3 protein: CASSLTRTEAFF
CDR3 DNA: TGTGCCAGCAGCTTAACGCGGACTGAAGCTTTCTTT

clone size: few
D gene: .
V gene: TRBV28
J gene: TRBJ1-4
CDR3 length: 17
CDR3 protein: CASSSSSLQATNEKLFF
CDR3 DNA: TGTGCCAGCAGTTCATCATCTCTACAGGCAACTAATGAAAAACTGTTTTTT

clone size: .
D gene: .
V gene: TRBV6-1
J gene: TRBJ1-5
CDR3 length: 13
CDR3 protein: CASSADTNQPQHF
CDR3 DNA: TGTGCCAGCAGTGCTGACACCAATCAGCCCCAGCATTTT

clone size: .
D gene: .
V gene: TRBV9
J gene: TRBJ2-1
CDR3 length: 16
CDR3 protein: CASSKPGEASYNEQFF
CDR3 DNA: TGTGCCAGCAGCAAACCTGGTGAGGCCTCTTACAATGAGCAGTTCTTC

clone size: .
D gene: TRBD2
V gene: TRBV5-1
J gene: TRBJ2-1
CDR3 length: 15
CDR3 protein: CASSFRSGWGNEQFF
CDR3 DNA: TGCGCCAGCAGCTTTCGTAGCGGGTGGGGCAATGAGCAGTTCTTC

clone size: few
D gene: .
V gene: TRBV29-1
J gene: TRBJ2-7
CDR3 length: 12
CDR3 protein: CSVEGVRDEQYF
CDR3 DNA: TGCAGCGTTGAAGGCGTGAGGGACGAGCAGTACTTC

clone size: once
D gene: TRBD2
V gene: TRBV29-1
J gene: TRBJ2-7
CDR3 length: 16
CDR3 protein: CSVAVGLAGSDKEQYF
CDR3 DNA: TGCAGCGTTGCGGTTGGACTAGCGGGATCTGATAAAGAGCAGTACTTC

clone size: .
D gene: .
V gene: TRBV5-1
J gene: TRBJ1-2
CDR3 length: 13
CDR3 protein: CASSFRGIYGYTF
CDR3 DNA: TGCGCCAGCAGCTTTCGAGGGATCTATGGCTACACCTTC

clone size: .
D gene: TRBD2
V gene: TRBV27
J gene: TRBJ2-1
CDR3 length: 15
CDR3 protein: CASSFEASGGGEQFF
CDR3 DNA: TGTGCCAGCAGTTTTGAGGCTAGCGGGGGGGGTGAGCAGTTCTTC

clone size: .
D gene: TRBD2
V gene: TRBV6-5
J gene: TRBJ2-6
CDR3 length: 15
CDR3 protein: CASSLGGSGANVLTF
CDR3 DNA: TGTGCCAGCAGTTTGGGGGGGTCTGGGGCCAACGTCCTGACTTTC

clone size: .
D gene: TRBD2
V gene: TRBV11-2
J gene: TRBJ2-3
CDR3 length: 15
CDR3 protein: CASSFREGLTDTQYF
CDR3 DNA: TGTGCCAGCAGCTTCCGGGAGGGCCTCACAGATACGCAGTATTTT

clone size: .
D gene: TRBD1
V gene: TRBV27
J gene: TRBJ1-2
CDR3 length: 18
CDR3 protein: CASRSHGGTVQANYGYTF
CDR3 DNA: TGTGCCAGCAGGTCCCACGGTGGGACAGTTCAAGCTAACTATGGCTACACCTTC

clone size: .
D gene: .
V gene: TRBV28
J gene: TRBJ2-7
CDR3 length: 17
CDR3 protein: CASSPIETGTSSYEQYF
CDR3 DNA: TGTGCCAGCAGCCCCATCGAGACGGGGACTTCCTCCTACGAGCAGTACTTC

clone size: .
D gene: .
V gene: TRBV7-9
J gene: TRBJ2-7
CDR3 length: 15
CDR3 protein: CASSSRQVIPYEQYF
CDR3 DNA: TGTGCCAGCAGCTCGAGACAGGTCATCCCCTACGAGCAGTACTTC

clone size: .
D gene: TRBD2
V gene: TRBV30
J gene: TRBJ2-7
CDR3 length: 14
CDR3 protein: CAWMSTSGPYEQYF
CDR3 DNA: TGTGCCTGGATGTCTACTAGCGGCCCCTACGAGCAGTACTTC

clone size: .
D gene: .
V gene: TRBV9
J gene: TRBJ1-2
CDR3 length: 15
CDR3 protein: CASSVTYSGNYGYTF
CDR3 DNA: TGTGCCAGCAGCGTAACGTACAGTGGCAACTATGGCTACACCTTC

clone size: once
D gene: TRBD1
V gene: TRBV4-1
J gene: TRBJ1-4
CDR3 length: 17
CDR3 protein: CASSQGPGTGKNEKLFF
CDR3 DNA: TGCGCCAGCAGCCAGGGCCCTGGGACAGGAAAAAATGAAAAACTGTTTTTT

clone size: .
D gene: .
V gene: TRBV6-5
J gene: TRBJ2-7
CDR3 length: 15
CDR3 protein: CASRQATLGAYEQYF
CDR3 DNA: TGTGCCAGCAGACAGGCGACCCTAGGGGCCTACGAGCAGTACTTC

clone size: .
D gene: TRBD2
V gene: TRBV6-5
J gene: TRBJ2-5
CDR3 length: 15
CDR3 protein: CASSPPTSVSRTQYF
CDR3 DNA: TGTGCCAGCAGCCCGCCCACTAGCGTCAGCAGGACCCAGTACTTC